What follows is one TCR beta chain and its context. The antigen is unknown. This entry comes from a study of T-cell memory formation after mild COVID-19. Study-wide results and limits: Second-wave clones peaking on day 37 lacked confirmed SARS-CoV-2 specificity. The study found balanced CD4/CD8 in clones contracting day 15 to 85 and a CD4+ lean in later expanders.

The V and J ends lost 9 bases and 1 base respectively, with 13 bases between them. The V gene's germline CDR1 is MDHEN and CDR2 SYDVKM. This CDR3 is built from 13 residues. MiXCR, applied by TCRdb to the 5' RACE reads, yields one record per CDR3 protein. The repertoire has more than 250,000 distinct CDR3 sequences, roughly 18% of them found once; the top ten carry 23%. Sequenced sample: PBMCs or a T cell subset sorted from them (not recorded which). This chain joins TRBV28 and TRBJ2-7, with D perhaps assigned TRBD1 or TRBD2 (5 bases each). The TCR originated in a man aged 18-30 years who had mild COVID-19 (a few samples of this study predate the infection). Cell type and time point are not known. Written as DNA, the CDR3 is TGTGCCAGAACGGGGACCCGATCCTACGAGCAGTACGTC. Translating it yields CARTGTRSYEQYV.